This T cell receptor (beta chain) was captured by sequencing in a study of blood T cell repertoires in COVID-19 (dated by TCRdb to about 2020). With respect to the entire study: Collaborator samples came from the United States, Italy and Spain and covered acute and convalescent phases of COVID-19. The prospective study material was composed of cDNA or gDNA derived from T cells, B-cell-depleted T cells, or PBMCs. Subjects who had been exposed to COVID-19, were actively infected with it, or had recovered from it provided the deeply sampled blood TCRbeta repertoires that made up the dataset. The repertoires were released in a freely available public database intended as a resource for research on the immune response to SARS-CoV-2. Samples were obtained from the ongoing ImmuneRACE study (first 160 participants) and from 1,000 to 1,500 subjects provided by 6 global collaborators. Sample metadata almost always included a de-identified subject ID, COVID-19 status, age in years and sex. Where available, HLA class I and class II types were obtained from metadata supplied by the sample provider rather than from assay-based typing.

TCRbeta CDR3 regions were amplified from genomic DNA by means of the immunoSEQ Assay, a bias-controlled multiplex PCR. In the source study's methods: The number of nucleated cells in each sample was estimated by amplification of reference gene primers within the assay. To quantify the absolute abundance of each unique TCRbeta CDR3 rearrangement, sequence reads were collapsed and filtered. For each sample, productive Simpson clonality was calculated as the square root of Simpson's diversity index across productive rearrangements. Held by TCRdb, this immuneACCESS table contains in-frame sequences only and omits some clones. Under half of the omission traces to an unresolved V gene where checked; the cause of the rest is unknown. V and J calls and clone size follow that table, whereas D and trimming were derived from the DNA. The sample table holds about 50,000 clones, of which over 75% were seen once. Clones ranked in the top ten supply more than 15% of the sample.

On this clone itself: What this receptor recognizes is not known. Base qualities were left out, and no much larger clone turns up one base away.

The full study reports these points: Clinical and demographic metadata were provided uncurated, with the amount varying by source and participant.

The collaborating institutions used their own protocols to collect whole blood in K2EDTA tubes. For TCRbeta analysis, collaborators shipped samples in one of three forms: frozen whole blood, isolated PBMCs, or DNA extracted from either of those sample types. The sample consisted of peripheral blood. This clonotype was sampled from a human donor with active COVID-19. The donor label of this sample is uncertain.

The sequence in DNA is TGTGCCAGCAGCTTGTCTTTAGGCTACACCTTC. Protein translation: CASSLSLGYTF. This chain joins TRBV7-9 to TRBJ1-2, with the D gene call left open. CDR1 and CDR2 are read off the germline V gene (reference sequence) as SEHNR and FQNEAQ. The V end loses 3 bases and the J end loses 8 bases, and a stretch of 7 bases separates them. The CDR3 runs 11 amino acids, cysteine and phenylalanine included. The CDR3 DNA has 33 bases and is translated from base 1.